The T cell receptor (beta chain) described here comes from a study of CD8+ T cells in alopecia areata. Findings and limits, study-wide: When scalp samples are sequenced, resident alphabeta T cells of normal skin are also captured.

The germline V gene encodes CDR1 SGDLS and CDR2 YYNGEE. V was pared by 0 bases and J by 7 bases, with 20 bases between. CDR3 size: 17 residues. Sorting of CD4+ and CD8+ T cells was performed on PBMCs. It was cDNA, reverse transcribed from extracted RNA, that served as the sequencing template. Only in-frame clones appear in the TCRdb table, and some are missing; sequencing was by immunoSEQ multiplex PCR. The top ten clones hold over 0.4% of a sample with under 250,000 clones, roughly 57% of them seen once. As concerns this clone: Antigen unknown.

The source material was CD4+ T cells sorted from blood, sampled at week 0. The chain carries TRBV9 and TRBJ2-1, with D perhaps TRBD2 (6 bases). This sequence originates from a human donor with alopecia areata. DNA of the CDR3: TGTGCCAGCAGCGTAGATCTGGAGGGGTACGTAGAGAATGAGCAGTTCTTC. It specifies CASSVDLEGYVENEQFF.